These 13 T cell receptor beta chains were all obtained from the same sample, sequenced in a study of blood T cell repertoires in COVID-19. TCRdb keeps only in-frame clones here, not all; method: immunoSEQ multiplex PCR. The repertoire holds approximately 250,000 clones, with approximately 87% as singletons. Sequencing was carried out using peripheral blood. The receptors here all came from a man aged 60 to 69 who had recovered from COVID-19.

The gene calls are TRBV6-6 and TRBJ1-2; D might be TRBD1 (5 bases). Trimming shortened V by 0 bases and J by 4 bases, and 9 bases separated the two germline ends. This CDR3 is built from 14 residues. Per germline, CDR1 MNHNY and CDR2 SVGAGI (reference sequence). The CDR3 DNA reads TGTGCCAGCAGTTACTCAGCTAGGGGCTATGGCTACACCTTC. This gives the protein CASSYSARGYGYTF.

The gene calls are TRBV5-1 and TRBJ2-1; maybe TRBD2 (6 bases). In germline, CDR1 is SGHRS, CDR2 YFSETQ. This CDR3 contains 14 residues. The V gene lost 0 bases and the J gene lost 6 bases, with 10 bases spanning the gap. The CDR3 protein is CASSLGGEPNEQFF. The CDR3 bases are TGCGCCAGCAGCTTGGGCGGGGAACCCAATGAGCAGTTCTTC.

To note about this clone: Since a much larger clone is just one base distant, this may be a read error. The sample carries other DNA sequences with the same CDR3. V usage is TRBV27 and J usage is TRBJ2-7; TRBD1 agrees at 7 bases. Germline values: CDR1 MNHEY, CDR2 SMNVEV (reference sequence). The CDR3 is made up of 14 amino acids. The DNA for the CDR3 is TGTGCCAGCAGTTCGGACAGGTTTGCCTACGAGCAATACTTC. Translated: CASSSDRFAYEQYF.

J is TRBJ2-1 and V is TRBV2; 16 positions match TRBD2. The V gene's germline CDR1 is SNHLY and CDR2 FYNNEI. CDR3 length: 16 amino acids. The trim removed 10 bases at V and 7 bases at J, leaving 10 bases unmatched. CDR3 DNA: TGTGCCACTGGGGGGACTAGCGGGAGGGCAGGGAATGAGCAGTTCTTC. This gives the protein CATGGTSGRAGNEQFF.

Concerning this clone itself: The sample carries other DNA sequences with the same CDR3. This sequence joins TRBV6-5 and TRBJ1-2, with D perhaps TRBD1 (6 bases). Germline loops: CDR1 MNHEY, CDR2 SVGAGI. The CDR3 has 12 residues. V lost 6 bases, J lost 4 bases, and 9 bases lay in between. The DNA of the CDR3 is TGTGCCAGCAGGGGACAAGTCTATGGCTACACCTTC. It specifies CASRGQVYGYTF.

The chain employs TRBV2 and TRBJ2-1; 11 nucleotides line up with TRBD2. This CDR3 comprises 15 residues. Germline V gene lookup returns CDR1 SNHLY and CDR2 FYNNEI. With V trimmed by 6 bases and J by 8 bases, 9 bases remained unmatched. CDR3 sequence reads: CASSSTSGSRHEQFF. The CDR3 DNA reads TGTGCCAGCAGCTCCACTAGCGGGAGTCGCCATGAGCAGTTCTTC.

The chain couples TRBV7-2 to TRBJ2-1; 9 nucleotides agree with TRBD2. The V gene's germline CDR1 is SGHTA and CDR2 FQGNSA. The CDR3 extends over 16 amino acids. J gave up 10 bases and V 4 bases, and 14 bases lay outside the gene matches. The CDR3 loop is CASSSSGSGGLREQFF. Here the CDR3 DNA reads TGTGCCAGCAGCTCCTCGGGTAGCGGGGGTTTACGGGAGCAGTTCTTC.

Note on this clone: Other nucleotide sequences from this sample produce the same CDR3. This chain connects TRBV30 to TRBJ1-5; a weak D match, TRBD1 (5 bases). V shed 0 bases and J shed 4 bases, with 7 bases lying between them. CDR1 is GTSNPN and CDR2 is SVGIG in the germline V gene (reference sequence). This CDR3 has 13 amino acids. The CDR3 reads CAWSVGGNQPQHF. In nucleotides, the CDR3 is TGTGCCTGGAGTGTTGGGGGGAATCAGCCCCAGCATTTT.

This clone was seen a handful of times. The chain couples TRBV5-1 to TRBJ2-2; TRBD2 might be the D (5 bases). The V gene lost 0 bases and the J gene lost 0 bases, with 6 bases spanning the gap. Germline assignment: CDR1 SGHRS and CDR2 YFSETQ. This CDR3 has 15 amino acids. In DNA form, the CDR3 reads TGCGCCAGCAGCTTGGTAGCGACGAACACCGGGGAGCTGTTTTTT. Its protein product is CASSLVATNTGELFF. Full variable domain (missing parts from reference TRBV5-1 and TRBJ2-2): KAGVTQTPRYLIKTRGQQVTLSCSPISGHRSVSWYQQTPGQGLQFLFEYFSETQRNKGNFPGRFSGRQFSNSRSEMNVSTLELGDSALYLCASSLVATNTGELFFGEGSRLTVL.

The rearrangement uses TRBV2 and TRBJ1-1; TRBD1 matches 7 bases. Germline loops: CDR1 SNHLY, CDR2 FYNNEI. There are 14 residues in the CDR3. After removal of 7 bases from V and 0 bases from J, the junction contained 5 bases not matched to a gene. The CDR3 is CASIRQGVNTEAFF. The CDR3 nucleotides are TGTGCCAGCATTCGGCAGGGGGTGAACACTGAAGCTTTCTTT.

In its sample, this clone was seen a few times. The chain uses TRBV6-5 and TRBJ2-3; D is perhaps TRBD2 (5 bases). Trimming took 8 bases from V and 1 from J, leaving 13 bases between them. CDR3 length equals 14 residues. From germline, CDR1 is MNHEY and CDR2 SVGAGI. DNA of the CDR3: TGTGCCAGCCGTCGGAGGTGGGGCACAGATACGCAGTATTTT. This translates into CASRRRWGTDTQYF.

V usage is TRBV7-8 and J usage is TRBJ2-6; D unclear. The CDR3 length is 16 residues. The V gene lost 5 bases and the J gene lost 1 base, with 12 bases spanning the gap. CDR1 is SGHVS, CDR2 FQNEAQ, per germline. The CDR3, as DNA: TGTGCCAGCAGCCGAGAAGCCTTTTCTGGGGCCAACGTCCTGACTTTC. Translated: CASSREAFSGANVLTF.

The chain is built from TRBV19 and TRBJ2-3, with 10 nucleotides matching TRBD2. Trimming cost V 6 bases and J 4 bases; bases outside gene matches: 7. This CDR3 has 15 amino acids. Per germline, CDR1 LNHDA and CDR2 SQIVND (reference sequence). Here the CDR3 DNA reads TGTGCCAGTAGCCCAGCGGGAGGGCTCCCAGATACGCAGTATTTT. Protein sequence: CASSPAGGLPDTQYF.